A selection of T cell receptor beta chains follows, all from one sample in a study of blood T cell repertoires in COVID-19. Sequenced by immunoSEQ multiplex PCR; TCRdb stores in-frame clones only, minus some. The table records 180,000 or so clones, more than 75% of them present only once. Sequencing was done on a sample of peripheral blood. The receptors shown here come from a person aged 70 to 80 with COVID-19, enrolled during active disease. Each CDR3 is given with its conserved first and last residue. The order of the fields is J gene, D gene, V gene, clone size, CDR3 DNA, CDR3 protein. The D gene is left open where the match is weak. The size field is filled for only some rows; it gives once, few, many or a size class.

TRBJ2-7	TRBD1	TRBV29-1	NA	TGCAGCGTTGAAGAGACGGGACAGGGTATTTACGAGCAGTACTTC	CSVEETGQGIYEQYF
TRBJ1-1	TRBD1	TRBV18	NA	TGTGCCAGCTCACCTTCAGGGGGCTGGACTGAAGCTTTCTTT	CASSPSGGWTEAFF
TRBJ2-3	NA	TRBV18	NA	TGTGCCACCGGCGTTAGGCAGGCCCCAGATACGCAGTATTTT	CATGVRQAPDTQYF
TRBJ1-2	TRBD1	TRBV9	NA	TGTGCCAGCAGCCAAGACAGGGGGGGACTATTCGGCTACACCTTC	CASSQDRGGLFGYTF
TRBJ1-4	NA	TRBV7-9	NA	TGTGCCAGCAGCTTAGACCGCGCCGGGGGTGTTGAAAAACTGTTTTTT	CASSLDRAGGVEKLFF
TRBJ1-5	TRBD1	TRBV19	few	TGTGCCAGTAACGGAGGGGGCTGGATTCAGCCCCAGCATTTT	CASNGGGWIQPQHF
TRBJ1-5	NA	TRBV19	NA	TGTGCCAGTAGTATAGATCTTCGTCGGGGTAGCAATCAGCCCCAGCATTTT	CASSIDLRRGSNQPQHF
TRBJ2-1	TRBD2	TRBV4-1	once	TGCGCCAGCAGCCAAGACACCAGCGGGAAATGGAATGAGCAGTTCTTC	CASSQDTSGKWNEQFF
TRBJ1-5	NA	TRBV5-4	NA	TGTGCCAGCAGCTTCGGGGTCGGGCAGCCCCAGCATTTT	CASSFGVGQPQHF
TRBJ1-1	NA	TRBV14	NA	TGTGCCAGCAGCCAAGTAACCGGGGGAAGGACTGAAGCTTTCTTT	CASSQVTGGRTEAFF
TRBJ1-4	NA	TRBV9	NA	TGTGCCAGCAGCGCAAACAGGGCGGGTAATGAAAAACTGTTTTTT	CASSANRAGNEKLFF
TRBJ1-4	TRBD1	TRBV2	NA	TGTGCCAGCAGTTTACGGGACAGGGGGCGAAGTGCTGAAAAACTGTTTTTT	CASSLRDRGRSAEKLFF
TRBJ1-1	TRBD1	TRBV15	NA	TGTGCCACTACGAGGGGGCGGACGTTGAACACTGAAGCTTTCTTT	CATTRGRTLNTEAFF
TRBJ2-7	TRBD1	TRBV7-6	NA	TGTGCCAGGATTACAGGGGCGGGCGAGCAGTACTTC	CARITGAGEQYF
TRBJ2-1	NA	TRBV28	once	TGTGCCAGCAGTTCACCGGCAGAGGACAATGAGCAGTTCTTC	CASSSPAEDNEQFF
TRBJ2-3	TRBD2	TRBV5-6	NA	TGTGCCAGCAGCTTGGGGGTCGGCGGGAGGTACACAGATACGCAGTATTTT	CASSLGVGGRYTDTQYF
TRBJ1-5	NA	TRBV19	few	TGTGCCAGTAGTATAGATTTTTGGAGCCAGCCCCAGCATTTT	CASSIDFWSQPQHF
TRBJ2-1	TRBD2	TRBV6-2/TRBV6-3	NA	TGTGCCAGCAGTAAGGCGGGACTAGCGGACTACAATGAGCAGTTCTTC	CASSKAGLADYNEQFF
TRBJ2-7	NA	TRBV6-2/TRBV6-3	NA	TGTGCCAGCAGTTACGAAGACAGTAACGTCTACGAGCAGTACTTC	CASSYEDSNVYEQYF
TRBJ2-2	TRBD2	TRBV28	NA	TGTGCCAGCAGTTTAATAGCGGGAACCACCGGGGAGCTGTTTTTT	CASSLIAGTTGELFF
TRBJ1-2	TRBD1	TRBV27	NA	TGTGCCAGCAGTACCCGACAGGGGATTGAGTATGGCTACACCTTC	CASSTRQGIEYGYTF
TRBJ1-3	NA	TRBV11-2	few	TGTGCCAGCAGCTTAGGAGGGGGTTCTGGAAACACCATATATTTT	CASSLGGGSGNTIYF
TRBJ2-1	TRBD2	TRBV27	NA	TGTGCCAGCAGTCCCAACCGAGCTAGCGGCTGGAATAAGCAGTTCTTC	CASSPNRASGWNKQFF
TRBJ2-7	NA	TRBV21-1	NA	TGTGCCAGCAGCAAAGCGCCGAGCTACGAGCAGTACTTC	CASSKAPSYEQYF
TRBJ2-7	TRBD1	TRBV2	NA	TGTGCCAGCATTGAGGGACAGGTTTCCTACGAGCAGTACTTC	CASIEGQVSYEQYF
TRBJ1-2	TRBD1	TRBV3-1/TRBV3-2	NA	TGTGCCAGCAGCCGGACCTCGGGACAGCTCAGAGTCTATGGCTACACCTTC	CASSRTSGQLRVYGYTF
TRBJ2-1	TRBD2	TRBV27	once	TGTGCCAGCAGTTTATCTAGCGGGGTCGCCAATGAGCAGTTCTTC	CASSLSSGVANEQFF
TRBJ2-1	TRBD2	TRBV7-3	NA	TGTGCCAGCAGCTTAACTAGCGGGGACGGCAATGAGCAGTTCTTC	CASSLTSGDGNEQFF
TRBJ1-2	TRBD1	TRBV24-1	NA	TGTGCCACCAGTCGACAGGGATACTATGGCTACACCTTC	CATSRQGYYGYTF
TRBJ1-4	NA	TRBV7-8	NA	TGTGCCAGCAGCTTAGTCCTGGGGGCCGCTAATGAAAAACTGTTTTTT	CASSLVLGAANEKLFF
TRBJ2-7	NA	TRBV30	NA	TGTGCCTGGAGTGTATGGCAGGGATCCTACGAGCAGTACTTC	CAWSVWQGSYEQYF
TRBJ2-5	NA	TRBV6-2/TRBV6-3	NA	TGTGCCAGCAGCAACCTTCGACTACACCAAGAGACCCAGTACTTC	CASSNLRLHQETQYF
TRBJ1-6	TRBD1	TRBV30	once	TGTGCCAGCTCAACAGGGGATAATTCACCCCTCCACTTT	CASSTGDNSPLHF
TRBJ2-2	NA	TRBV7-8	NA	TGTGCCAGCAGCTTAACGAGGGGGGGGACCCACACCGGGGAGCTGTTTTTT	CASSLTRGGTHTGELFF
TRBJ2-3	NA	TRBV5-1	NA	TGCGCCAGCAGAGGGAGTGGCGGGACGAGAGATACGCAGTATTTT	CASRGSGGTRDTQYF
TRBJ2-3	TRBD1	TRBV10-3	NA	TGTGCCATCAGATCGGGACAGACCACAGATACGCAGTATTTT	CAIRSGQTTDTQYF
TRBJ1-2	TRBD1	TRBV7-2	NA	TGTGCCAGCAGCTTAGGAGGGGGACAGGGTCGGTATGGCTACACCTTC	CASSLGGGQGRYGYTF
TRBJ1-2	TRBD1	TRBV6-5	NA	TGTGCCAGCAGAAGACAGGGCCACTATGGCTACACCTTC	CASRRQGHYGYTF
TRBJ2-1	TRBD2	TRBV11-1	NA	TGTGCCAGCAGCTTGACGAGCGGGGACTACAATGAGCAGTTCTTC	CASSLTSGDYNEQFF
TRBJ2-7	NA	TRBV6-1	NA	TGTGCCAGCATTCTTCCAGAAGTCCCCCACGAGCAGTACTTC	CASILPEVPHEQYF
TRBJ2-3	NA	TRBV28	NA	TGTGCCAGCAGCCGAGTTCGGGATACGCAGTATTTT	CASSRVRDTQYF
TRBJ1-4	NA	TRBV29-1	NA	TGCAGCGTTAGCGGCGGGGACGCTAATGAAAAACTGTTTTTT	CSVSGGDANEKLFF
TRBJ2-5	NA	TRBV6-2/TRBV6-3	NA	TGTGCCAGCAGTTACTCTCAGCGGCGGGCACAAGAGACCCAGTACTTC	CASSYSQRRAQETQYF
TRBJ2-2	TRBD1	TRBV7-3	NA	TGTGCCAGCAGCCAGACAGGGATTGGGGAGCTGTTTTTT	CASSQTGIGELFF
TRBJ2-4	NA	TRBV21-1	NA	TGTGCCAGCAGCAAGGGTACAGGGACGACCAAAAACATTCAGTACTTC	CASSKGTGTTKNIQYF
TRBJ2-7	TRBD1	TRBV3-1/TRBV3-2	NA	TGTGCCAGCAGCCAAAGCCTTGGGGACAGGCCCTACGAGCAGTACTTC	CASSQSLGDRPYEQYF
TRBJ2-3	NA	TRBV28	NA	TGTGCCAGCAACTCCCCTACTAGCACAGATACGCAGTATTTT	CASNSPTSTDTQYF
TRBJ1-5	NA	TRBV23-1	few	TGCGCCAGCAGTCAGGGCAAGGGGGTTGGTTCCCGCAACAATCAGCCCCAGCATTTT	CASSQGKGVGSRNNQPQHF
TRBJ1-1	NA	TRBV18	NA	TGTGCCAGCTCACCAAAACAGATGAACACTGAAGCTTTCTTT	CASSPKQMNTEAFF
TRBJ1-3	NA	TRBV28	NA	TGTGCCAGCAGACTGCCAGGGGTGAATGGAAACACCATATATTTT	CASRLPGVNGNTIYF
TRBJ2-5	NA	TRBV7-3	NA	TGTGCCAGCAGCTCTTCCGGGGGGCTGGGAGAGACCCAGTACTTC	CASSSSGGLGETQYF
TRBJ1-6	NA	TRBV14	NA	TGTGCCAGCAGCCAAGCCCCGGCGGACGGGGGATTTTTTTATAATTCACCCCTCCACTTT	CASSQAPADGGFFYNSPLHF
TRBJ2-5	NA	TRBV7-9	NA	TGTGCCAGCAGCTTAAGGAGGGGGCTCGAGGAGACCCAGTACTTC	CASSLRRGLEETQYF
TRBJ1-1	NA	TRBV7-9	NA	TGTGCCAGCAGCTCAGGACAGATTAACACTGAAGCTTTCTTT	CASSSGQINTEAFF
TRBJ1-6	TRBD1	TRBV28	NA	TGTGCCAGCAAGGACAGGACCCCTGTTCGATCACCCCTCCACTTT	CASKDRTPVRSPLHF
TRBJ2-7	NA	TRBV7-6	NA	TGTGCCAGCAGCTTAAAAAGGACACCGACCTACGAGCAGTACTTC	CASSLKRTPTYEQYF
TRBJ1-5	NA	TRBV21-1	NA	TGTGCCAGCAGCAATGATTCAGGTTTGGGCAATCAGCCCCAGCATTTT	CASSNDSGLGNQPQHF
TRBJ2-1	TRBD2	TRBV7-9	NA	TGTGCCAGCAGCTTTCCGGGACTAGCGGGGTTCAATGAGCAGTTCTTC	CASSFPGLAGFNEQFF
TRBJ2-1	TRBD2	TRBV29-1	NA	TGCAGCGCCCGAGGGGCTAGCGGGATTGGCTACAATGAGCAGTTCTTC	CSARGASGIGYNEQFF